This paragraph covers one T cell receptor beta chain sequence. Its antigen is not identified. Trimming removed 0 bases from V and 5 bases from J; junction bases left unmatched: 7. This CDR3 has 16 residues. Germline-derived CDR1 and CDR2 are SGHTA and FQGNSA. The data belong to a study of cytomegalovirus exposure and HLA in healthy donors. Amplification used 60 Vbeta primers and 13 Jbeta primers. Clones were read by immunoSEQ multiplex PCR, and TCRdb kept only the in-frame ones, dropping some. The table lists 75,000 to 100,000 clones, 7.6% of them singletons, with under 3% in the top ten. Findings and limits, study-wide: The classifier, whose performance was assessed in both the original and validation cohorts, reportedly diagnosed cytomegalovirus status with high specificity and sensitivity.

The sequence was obtained from a man aged 50 to 59 in good health and CMV-seronegative. The chain combines TRBV7-2 with TRBJ1-2, with 9 bases matching TRBD1. What was sequenced was PBMCs. CDR3 sequence: CASSLATGGVAYGYTF. CDR3 DNA sequence: TGTGCCAGCAGCTTAGCTACAGGGGGCGTAGCGTATGGCTACACCTTC.